This T cell receptor (beta chain) was recorded in a study of blood T cell repertoires in COVID-19. Germline assignment: CDR1 SNHLY and CDR2 FYNNEI. The CDR3 is 16 amino acids. Trimming shortened V by 2 bases and J by 7 bases, and 17 bases separated the two germline ends. Clones were read by immunoSEQ multiplex PCR, and TCRdb kept only the in-frame ones, dropping some. The sample shows about 62,000 clones, over 60% of them seen only once. Specimen: peripheral blood. The chain carries TRBV2 and TRBJ2-2; weak D call: TRBD2 (6 bases). The clonotype was recovered from a woman in her forties or fifties with active or convalescent COVID-19. CDR3 DNA sequence: TGTGCCAGCAGTGAATATGGTGGGAGGTTTAACGGGGAGCTGTTTTTT. This encodes CASSEYGGRFNGELFF.